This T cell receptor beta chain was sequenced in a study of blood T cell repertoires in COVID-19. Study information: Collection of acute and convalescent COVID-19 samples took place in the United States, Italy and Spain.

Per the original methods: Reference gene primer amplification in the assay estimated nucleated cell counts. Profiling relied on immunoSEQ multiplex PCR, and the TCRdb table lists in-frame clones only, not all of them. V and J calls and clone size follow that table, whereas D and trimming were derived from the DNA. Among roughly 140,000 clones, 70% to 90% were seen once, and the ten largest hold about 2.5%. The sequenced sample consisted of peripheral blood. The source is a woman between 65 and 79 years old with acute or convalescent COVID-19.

The CDR3 is CASRSQGAYGYTF. The CDR3 DNA reads TGTGCCAGCAGGTCCCAGGGGGCCTATGGCTACACCTTC. V usage is TRBV5-4 and J usage is TRBJ1-2, with TRBD1 identical over 8 bases. In germline, CDR1 is SGHNT, CDR2 YYREEE (reference sequence). The CDR3 has 13 residues. V gave up 5 bases and J gave up 4 bases; unmatched junction bases: 4.